The entry below describes one T cell receptor beta chain. No antigen is known for it. The sample belongs to a study of cytomegalovirus exposure and HLA in healthy donors. About the study: When 398 donors were genotyped, 81% of them were found to fall in the Caucasian-associated ancestry cluster.

Amplification used 60 Vbeta primers and 13 Jbeta primers. Repertoires were generated with immunoSEQ multiplex PCR, while TCRdb's copy carries only in-frame clones and drops some. The sample lists 150,000 to 200,000 clones, 84% occurring once. There are 14 residues in the CDR3. Germline CDR1 reads LGHNA; CDR2 reads YNFKEQ. Trimming pared 0 bases from V and 1 base from J, leaving 6 bases between. General study results and limits: According to an earlier analysis, most TCR beta V segments yielded productive rearrangements about 87% or about 30% of the time.

The chain employs TRBV4-2 and TRBJ1-1, with D perhaps TRBD1 (5 bases). This sequence originates from a girl aged 10 to 17 in good health and CMV-seropositive. What was sequenced was PBMCs. CDR3 in amino acids: CASSQEGGNTEAFF. As DNA, the CDR3 is TGTGCCAGCAGCCAAGAGGGGGGGAACACTGAAGCTTTCTTT.